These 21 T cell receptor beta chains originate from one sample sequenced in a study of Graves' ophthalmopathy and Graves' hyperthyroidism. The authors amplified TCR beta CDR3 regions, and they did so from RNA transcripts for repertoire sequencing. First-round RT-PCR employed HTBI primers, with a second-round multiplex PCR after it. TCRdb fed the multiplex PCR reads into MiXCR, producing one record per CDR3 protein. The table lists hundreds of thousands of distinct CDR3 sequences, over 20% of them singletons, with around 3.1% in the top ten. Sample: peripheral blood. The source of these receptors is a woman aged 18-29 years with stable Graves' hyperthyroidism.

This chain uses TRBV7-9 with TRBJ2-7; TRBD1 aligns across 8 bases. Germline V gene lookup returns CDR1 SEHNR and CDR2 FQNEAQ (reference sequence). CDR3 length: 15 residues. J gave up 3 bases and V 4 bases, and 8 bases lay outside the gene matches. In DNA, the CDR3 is TGTGCCAGCAGCTCCTGGACAGGGTCCTACTACGAGCAGTACTTC. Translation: CASSSWTGSYYEQYF.

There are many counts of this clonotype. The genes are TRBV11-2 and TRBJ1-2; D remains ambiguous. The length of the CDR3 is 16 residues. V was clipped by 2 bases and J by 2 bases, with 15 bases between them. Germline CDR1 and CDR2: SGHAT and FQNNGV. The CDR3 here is CASSLSRLRGNYGYTF. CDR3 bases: TGTGCCAGCAGCTTAAGCCGGCTCAGAGGGAACTATGGCTACACCTTC.

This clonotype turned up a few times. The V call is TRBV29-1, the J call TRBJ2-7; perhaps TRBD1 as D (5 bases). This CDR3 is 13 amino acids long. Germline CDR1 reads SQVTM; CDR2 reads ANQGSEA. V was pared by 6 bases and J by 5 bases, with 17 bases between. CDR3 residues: CSVHRIPQNEQYF. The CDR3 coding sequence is TGCAGCGTCCACAGGATTCCCCAAAACGAGCAGTACTTC.

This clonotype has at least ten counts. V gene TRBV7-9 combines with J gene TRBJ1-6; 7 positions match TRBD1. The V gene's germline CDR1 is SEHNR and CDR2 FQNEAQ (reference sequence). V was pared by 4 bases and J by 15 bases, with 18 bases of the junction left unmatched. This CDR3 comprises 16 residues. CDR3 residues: CASSSGLGGRKRLLHF. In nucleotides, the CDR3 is TGTGCCAGCAGCTCAGGTTTAGGGGGCCGCAAAAGGCTCCTCCACTTT.

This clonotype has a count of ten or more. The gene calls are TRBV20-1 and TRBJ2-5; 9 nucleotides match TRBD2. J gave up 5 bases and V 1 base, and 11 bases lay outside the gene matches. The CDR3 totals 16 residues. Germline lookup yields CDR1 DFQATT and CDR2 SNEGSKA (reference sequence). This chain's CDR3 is CSARGSASGERETQYF. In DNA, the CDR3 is TGCAGTGCTAGAGGGTCGGCTAGCGGGGAGAGGGAGACCCAGTACTTC.

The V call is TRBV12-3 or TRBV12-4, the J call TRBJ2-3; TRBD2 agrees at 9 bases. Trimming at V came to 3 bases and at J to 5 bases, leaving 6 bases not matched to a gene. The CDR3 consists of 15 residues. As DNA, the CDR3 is TGTGCCAGCAGTTTCGCGGGAGGGCGCGGAGATACGCAGTATTTT. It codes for CASSFAGGRGDTQYF.

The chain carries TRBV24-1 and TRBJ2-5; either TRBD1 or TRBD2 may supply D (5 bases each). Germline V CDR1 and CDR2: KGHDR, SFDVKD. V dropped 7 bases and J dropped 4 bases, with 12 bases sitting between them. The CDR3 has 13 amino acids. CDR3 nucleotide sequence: TGTGCCACCAGAGGGACGGACGGAGAGACCCAGTACTTC. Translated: CATRGTDGETQYF.

The CDR3 loop is CASTLFMPSTEAFF. The CDR3 DNA reads TGTGCCAGCACCCTTTTTATGCCTTCCACTGAAGCTTTCTTT. The V and J genes are TRBV7-2 and TRBJ1-1; D ambiguous. The CDR3 extends over 14 amino acids. Trimming pared 7 bases from V and 4 bases from J, leaving 16 bases between. Germline-derived CDR1 and CDR2 are SGHTA and FQGNSA. The whole variable domain, filled in from reference TRBV7-2 and TRBJ1-1, reads GAGVSQSPSNKVTEKGKDVELRCDPISGHTALYWYRQSLGQGLEFLIYFQGNSAPDKSGLPSDRFSAERTGGSVSTLTIQRTQQEDSAVYLCASTLFMPSTEAFFGQGTRLTVV.

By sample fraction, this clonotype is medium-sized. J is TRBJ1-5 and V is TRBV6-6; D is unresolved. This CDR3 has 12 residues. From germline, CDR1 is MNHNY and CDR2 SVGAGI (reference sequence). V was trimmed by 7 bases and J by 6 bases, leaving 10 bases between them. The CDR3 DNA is TGTGCCAGCACCTCCTTTGGTCAGCCCCAGCATTTT. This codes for CASTSFGQPQHF.

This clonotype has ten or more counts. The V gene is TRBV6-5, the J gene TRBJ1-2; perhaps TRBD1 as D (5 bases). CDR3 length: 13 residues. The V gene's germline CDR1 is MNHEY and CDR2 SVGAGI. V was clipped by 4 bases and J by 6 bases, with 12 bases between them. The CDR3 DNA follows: TGTGCCAGCAGTTCCCGGGGCCCCGATGGCTACACCTTC. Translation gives CASSSRGPDGYTF.

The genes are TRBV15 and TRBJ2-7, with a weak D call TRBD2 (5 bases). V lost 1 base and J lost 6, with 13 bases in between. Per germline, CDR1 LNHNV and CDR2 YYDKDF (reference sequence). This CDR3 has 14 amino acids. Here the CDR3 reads CATSRGEHSGEQYF. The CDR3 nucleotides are TGTGCCACCAGCAGAGGGGAGCATTCTGGCGAGCAGTACTTC.

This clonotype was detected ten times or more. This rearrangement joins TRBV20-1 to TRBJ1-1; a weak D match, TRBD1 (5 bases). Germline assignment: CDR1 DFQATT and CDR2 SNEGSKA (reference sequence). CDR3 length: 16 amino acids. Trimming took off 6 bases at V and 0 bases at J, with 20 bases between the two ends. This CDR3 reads CSAPPAWGTLNTEAFF. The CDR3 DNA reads TGCAGTGCCCCCCCCGCCTGGGGGACCTTGAACACTGAAGCTTTCTTT.

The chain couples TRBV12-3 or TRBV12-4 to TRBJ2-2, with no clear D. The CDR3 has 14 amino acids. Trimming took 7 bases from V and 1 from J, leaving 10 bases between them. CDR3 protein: CASTFPMNTGELFF. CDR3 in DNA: TGTGCCAGCACTTTCCCCATGAACACCGGGGAGCTGTTTTTT.

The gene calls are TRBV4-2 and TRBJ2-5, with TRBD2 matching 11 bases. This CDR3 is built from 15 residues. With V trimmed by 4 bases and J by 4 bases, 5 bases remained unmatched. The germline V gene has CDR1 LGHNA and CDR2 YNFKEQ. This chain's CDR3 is CASSRKLAGAETQYF. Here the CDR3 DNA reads TGTGCCAGCAGCCGCAAACTAGCGGGAGCAGAGACCCAGTACTTC.

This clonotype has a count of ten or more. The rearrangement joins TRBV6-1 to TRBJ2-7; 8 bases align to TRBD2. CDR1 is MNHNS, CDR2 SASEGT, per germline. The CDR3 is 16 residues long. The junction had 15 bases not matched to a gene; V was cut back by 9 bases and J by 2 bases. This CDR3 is CASSPAGGAQTYEQYF. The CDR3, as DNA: TGTGCCAGTTCTCCCGCGGGGGGAGCACAGACCTACGAGCAGTACTTC.

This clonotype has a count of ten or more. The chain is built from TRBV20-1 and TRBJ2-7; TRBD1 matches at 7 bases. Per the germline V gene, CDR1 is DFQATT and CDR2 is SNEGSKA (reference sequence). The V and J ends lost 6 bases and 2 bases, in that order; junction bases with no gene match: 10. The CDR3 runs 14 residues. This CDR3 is CSAPAGGTTYEQYF. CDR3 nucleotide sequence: TGCAGTGCGCCCGCAGGGGGAACCACCTACGAGCAGTACTTC.

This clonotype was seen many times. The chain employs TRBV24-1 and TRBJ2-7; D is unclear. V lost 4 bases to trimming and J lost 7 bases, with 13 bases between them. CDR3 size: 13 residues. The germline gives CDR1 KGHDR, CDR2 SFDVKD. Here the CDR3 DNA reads TGTGCCACCAGTGACACCCAACGGAAGGAGCAGTACTTC. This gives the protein CATSDTQRKEQYF.

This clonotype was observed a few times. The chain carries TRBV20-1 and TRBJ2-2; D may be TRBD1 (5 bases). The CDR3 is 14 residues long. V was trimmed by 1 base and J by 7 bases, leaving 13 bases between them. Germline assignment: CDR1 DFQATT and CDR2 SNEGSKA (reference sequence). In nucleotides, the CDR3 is TGCAGTGCTAGAGGGCAGGGCGGAATCGGGGAGCTGTTTTTT. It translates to CSARGQGGIGELFF.

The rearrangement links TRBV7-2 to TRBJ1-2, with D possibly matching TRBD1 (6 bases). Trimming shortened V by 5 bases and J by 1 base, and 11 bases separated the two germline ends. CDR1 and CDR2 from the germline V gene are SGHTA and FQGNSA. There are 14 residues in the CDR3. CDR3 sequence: CASSRTVINYGYTF. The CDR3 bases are TGTGCCAGCAGCCGGACAGTAATTAACTATGGCTACACCTTC.

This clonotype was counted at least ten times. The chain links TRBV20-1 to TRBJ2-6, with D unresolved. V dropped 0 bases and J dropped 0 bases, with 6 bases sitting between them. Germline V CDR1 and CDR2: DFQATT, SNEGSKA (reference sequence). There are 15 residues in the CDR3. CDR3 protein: CSARDPSSGANVLTF. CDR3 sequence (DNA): TGCAGTGCTAGAGATCCTAGCTCTGGGGCCAACGTCCTGACTTTC.

CDR3: CASIRKGNGNTGELFF. The DNA of the CDR3 is TGTGCCAGCATCAGGAAAGGGAATGGGAACACCGGGGAGCTGTTTTTT. The chain has TRBV6-1 and TRBJ2-2; D gene uncertain. With 7 bases removed from V and 1 base from J, the gap between germline ends came to 16 bases. The CDR3 contains 16 residues. The V gene's germline CDR1 is MNHNS and CDR2 SASEGT.